The T cell receptor (beta chain) under discussion was sequenced for a study of Ad26.COV2.S vaccination and SARS-CoV-2 variants. The wider study: Recipients of Ad26.COV2.S got it intramuscularly, once or twice 56 days apart. General observations from the study: Possible underestimation of total T cell responses by the TCR breadth and depth analyses was noted.

Notes on this clone: As yet, its antigen is unknown.

Treatment reported: some 20 received Ad26.COV2.S at low or high dose, single or two shots; several received placebo; per-sample allocation not given. Day 63 after the first vaccine or placebo injection was the time point for sampling. Method: immunoSEQ multiplex PCR; TCRdb's copy keeps in-frame clones and lacks some. The sample lists a few hundred thousand clones, 92% occurring once. Here the sequenced sample was peripheral blood, taken in a trial of Ad26.COV2.S vaccine versus placebo. The origin of this receptor is a person aged 18 to 65 who received the Ad26.COV2.S COVID-19 vaccine or a placebo.

The DNA of the CDR3 is TGTGCCAGCAGCTTTTTGCGGCTTGAAAATTCACCCCTCCACTTT. Translation: CASSFLRLENSPLHF. V and J are TRBV7-2 and TRBJ1-6, with D unresolved. With 3 bases removed from V and 7 bases from J, the gap between germline ends came to 13 bases. The germline V gene encodes CDR1 SGHTA and CDR2 FQGNSA. The CDR3 runs to 15 residues.